A single sample gave rise to the 5 T cell receptor beta chains below, sequenced in a study of technical replicates of blood from several donors (TCRdb year 2017). Receptor libraries were prepared by the immunoSEQ multiplex PCR assay. Sourced from immuneACCESS, this table was stored by TCRdb with only in-frame sequences that have V and J called. A share of the clones is absent; for the studies checked, an unresolved V gene accounts for under half, and the remainder has no known explanation. The sample contains about 70,000 clones, approximately 96% of them found a single time. The ten largest make up about 0.4% of the sample. The sequencing input was T cells isolated from PBMCs. The receptors here all came from a human donor in good health.

In this sample, this clone turned up once. This sequence joins TRBV28 and TRBJ2-1; D possibly corresponds to TRBD2 (6 bases). CDR3 length: 14 amino acids. V dropped 6 bases and J dropped 6 bases, with 15 bases sitting between them. CDR1 MDHEN and CDR2 SYDVKM come from the germline V gene. The CDR3 DNA is TGTGCCAGCAGGCCCCCGGGGGTGGGCAATGAGCAGTTCTTC. Protein sequence: CASRPPGVGNEQFF. Supplemented by reference TRBV28 and TRBJ2-1, the full variable domain reads DVKVTQSSRYLVKRTGEKVFLECVQDMDHENMFWYRQDPGLGLRLIYFSYDVKMKEKGDIPEGYSVSREKKERFSLILESASTNQTSMYLCASRPPGVGNEQFFGPGTRLTVL.

CDR3 protein: CASSQASEGYKYPYEQYF. In DNA form, the CDR3 reads TGCGCCAGCAGCCAAGCCTCGGAGGGCTACAAATATCCCTACGAGCAGTACTTC. V and J are TRBV4-3 and TRBJ2-7; tentative D call: TRBD2 (6 bases). This CDR3 region has 18 residues. The germline CDR1 and CDR2 sequences are LGHNA and YSLEER. V was cut by 1 base and J by 2 bases, with 21 bases left in between.

The chain joins TRBV6-5 to TRBJ2-5; TRBD2 matches at 13 bases. V was clipped by 5 bases and J by 5 bases; unmatched bases: 5. The CDR3 loop spans 15 amino acids. Per germline, CDR1 MNHEY and CDR2 SVGAGI. Written as DNA, the CDR3 is TGTGCCAGCAGTACTACTAGCGGGGGGGGCGAGACCCAGTACTTC. This sequence encodes CASSTTSGGGETQYF.

CDR3 region: CASIGTSDRRLGEQYF. CDR3 coding DNA: TGTGCCAGCATTGGGACTAGCGACCGGAGATTGGGCGAGCAGTACTTC. The chain employs TRBV28 and TRBJ2-7, with TRBD2 identical over 10 bases. Germline CDR1 MDHEN, CDR2 SYDVKM. This CDR3 has 16 residues. Losses at the gene ends were 7 bases for V and 6 bases for J; bases not matched to a gene: 15.

The V and J genes are TRBV13 and TRBJ1-1, with D maybe TRBD1 (6 bases). CDR3 length equals 17 residues. Germline-derived CDR1 and CDR2 are PRHDT and FYEKMQ (reference sequence). V lost 5 bases and J 3 bases, leaving 22 bases between the germline ends. DNA for the CDR3: TGTGCCAGCAGCCCCCTTCCAGGGGTGAAATTGGACACTGAAGCTTTCTTT. Its translation is CASSPLPGVKLDTEAFF.